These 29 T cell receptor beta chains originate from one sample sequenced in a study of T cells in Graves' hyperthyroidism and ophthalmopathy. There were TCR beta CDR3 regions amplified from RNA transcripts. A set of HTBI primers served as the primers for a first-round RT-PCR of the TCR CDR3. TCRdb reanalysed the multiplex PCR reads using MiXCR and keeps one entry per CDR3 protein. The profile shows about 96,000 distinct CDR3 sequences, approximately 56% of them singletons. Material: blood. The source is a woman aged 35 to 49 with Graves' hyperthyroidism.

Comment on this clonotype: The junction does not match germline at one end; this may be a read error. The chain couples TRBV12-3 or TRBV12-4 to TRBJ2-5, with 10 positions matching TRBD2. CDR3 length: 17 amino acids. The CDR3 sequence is CAISEPGKLAGKETQYF. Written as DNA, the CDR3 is TGTGCCATCAGTGAGCCAGGCAAACTAGCGGGAAAAGAGACCCAGTACTTC.

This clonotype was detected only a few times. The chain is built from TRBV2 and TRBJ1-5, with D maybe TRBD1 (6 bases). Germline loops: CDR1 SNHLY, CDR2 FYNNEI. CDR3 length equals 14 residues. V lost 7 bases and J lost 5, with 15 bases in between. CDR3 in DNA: TGTGCCAGCACCCCCGGCGGGGGCCATCAGCCCCAGCATTTT. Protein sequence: CASTPGGGHQPQHF.

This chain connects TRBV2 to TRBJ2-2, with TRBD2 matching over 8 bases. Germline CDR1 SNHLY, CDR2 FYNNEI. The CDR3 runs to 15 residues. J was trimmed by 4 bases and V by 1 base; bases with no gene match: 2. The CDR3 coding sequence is TGTGCCAGCAGTGAAGGACTAGCGTTCACCGGGGAGCTGTTTTTT. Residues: CASSEGLAFTGELFF.

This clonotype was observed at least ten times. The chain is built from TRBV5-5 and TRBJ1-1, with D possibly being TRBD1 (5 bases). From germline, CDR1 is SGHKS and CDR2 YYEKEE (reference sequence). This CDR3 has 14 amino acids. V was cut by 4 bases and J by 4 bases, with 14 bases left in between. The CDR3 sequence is CASSKKGEATEAFF. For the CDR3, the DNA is TGTGCCAGCAGCAAAAAAGGGGAGGCCACTGAAGCTTTCTTT.

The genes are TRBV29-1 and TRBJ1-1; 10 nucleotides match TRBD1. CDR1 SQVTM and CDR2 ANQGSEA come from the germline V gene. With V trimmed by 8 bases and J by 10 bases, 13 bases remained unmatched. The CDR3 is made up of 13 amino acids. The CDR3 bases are TGCAGCTTATATTGGGGACAGGGGAGGATAGCTTTCTTT. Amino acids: CSLYWGQGRIAFF. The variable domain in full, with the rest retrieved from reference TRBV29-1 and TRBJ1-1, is SAVISQKPSRDICQRGTSLTIQCQVDSQVTMMFWYRQQPGQSLTLIATANQGSEATYESGFVIDKFPISRPNLTFSTLTVSNMSPEDSSIYLCSLYWGQGRIAFFGQGTRLTVV.

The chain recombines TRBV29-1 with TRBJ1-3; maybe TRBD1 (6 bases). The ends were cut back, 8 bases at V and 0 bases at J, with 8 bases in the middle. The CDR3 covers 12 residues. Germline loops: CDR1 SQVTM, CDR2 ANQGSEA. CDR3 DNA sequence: TGCAGCTTCAGGGGCTCTGGAAACACCATATATTTT. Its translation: CSFRGSGNTIYF.

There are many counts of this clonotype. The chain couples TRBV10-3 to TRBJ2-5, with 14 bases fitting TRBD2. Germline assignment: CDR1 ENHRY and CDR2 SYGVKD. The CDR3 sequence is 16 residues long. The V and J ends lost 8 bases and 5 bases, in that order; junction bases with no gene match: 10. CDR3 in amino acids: CAIGGTSGRGLETQYF. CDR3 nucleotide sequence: TGTGCCATCGGGGGGACTAGCGGGAGAGGGTTGGAGACCCAGTACTTC.

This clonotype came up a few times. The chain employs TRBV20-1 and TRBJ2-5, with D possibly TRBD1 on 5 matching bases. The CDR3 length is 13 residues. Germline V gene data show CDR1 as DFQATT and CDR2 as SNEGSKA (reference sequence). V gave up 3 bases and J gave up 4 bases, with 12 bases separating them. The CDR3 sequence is CSASKQVGETQYF. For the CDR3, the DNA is TGCAGTGCTAGTAAACAGGTGGGAGAGACCCAGTACTTC.

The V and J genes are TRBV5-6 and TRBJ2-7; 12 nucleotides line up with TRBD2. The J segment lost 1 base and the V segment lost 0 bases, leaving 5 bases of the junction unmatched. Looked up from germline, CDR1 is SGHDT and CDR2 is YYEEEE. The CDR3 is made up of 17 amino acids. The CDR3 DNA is TGTGCCAGCAGCTTGGGACTAGCGGGAGCAATATCCTACGAGCAGTACTTC. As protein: CASSLGLAGAISYEQYF.

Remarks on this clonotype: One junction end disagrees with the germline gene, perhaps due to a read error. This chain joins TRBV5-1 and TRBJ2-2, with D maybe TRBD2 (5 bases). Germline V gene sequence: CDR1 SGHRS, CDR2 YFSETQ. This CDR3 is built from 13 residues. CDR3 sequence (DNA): TGCGCCAGCAGCTTGGTCAACACCGGGGAGCTGCTTTTT. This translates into CASSLVNTGELLF.

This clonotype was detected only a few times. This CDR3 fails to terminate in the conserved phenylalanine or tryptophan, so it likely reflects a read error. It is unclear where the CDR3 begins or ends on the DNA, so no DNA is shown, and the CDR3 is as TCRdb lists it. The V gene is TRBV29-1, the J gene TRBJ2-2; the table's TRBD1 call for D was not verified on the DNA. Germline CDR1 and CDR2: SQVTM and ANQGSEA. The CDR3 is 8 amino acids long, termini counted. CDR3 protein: CSDLQGSG.

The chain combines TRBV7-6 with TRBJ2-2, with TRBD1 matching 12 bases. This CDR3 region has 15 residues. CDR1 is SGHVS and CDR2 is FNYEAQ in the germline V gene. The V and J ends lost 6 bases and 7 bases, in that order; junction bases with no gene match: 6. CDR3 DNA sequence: TGTGCCAGCAGTTTGGGACAGGGGGCTGTCGGGGAGCTGTTTTTT. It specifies CASSLGQGAVGELFF.

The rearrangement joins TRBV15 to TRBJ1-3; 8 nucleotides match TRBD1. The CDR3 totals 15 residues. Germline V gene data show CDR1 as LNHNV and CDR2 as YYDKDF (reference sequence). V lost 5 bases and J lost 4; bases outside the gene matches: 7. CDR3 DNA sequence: TGTGCCACCAGCGCCCGACGGACAGGGGGAAACACCATATATTTT. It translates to CATSARRTGGNTIYF.

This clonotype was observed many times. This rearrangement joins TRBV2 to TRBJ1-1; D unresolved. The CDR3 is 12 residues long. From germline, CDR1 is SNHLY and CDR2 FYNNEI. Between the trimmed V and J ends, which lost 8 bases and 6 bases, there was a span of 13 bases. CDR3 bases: TGTGCCAGCTCCCCGACCGGCCCTGAAGCTTTCTTT. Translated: CASSPTGPEAFF.

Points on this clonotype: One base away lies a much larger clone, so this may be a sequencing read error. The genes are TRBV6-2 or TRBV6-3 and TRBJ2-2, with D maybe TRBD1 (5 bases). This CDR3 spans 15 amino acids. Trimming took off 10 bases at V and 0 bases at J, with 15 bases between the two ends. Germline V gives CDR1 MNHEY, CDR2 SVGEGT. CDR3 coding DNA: TGTGCCAACAGGCTGGATCCCGCGAACACCGGGGAGCTGTTTTTT. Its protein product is CANRLDPANTGELFF.

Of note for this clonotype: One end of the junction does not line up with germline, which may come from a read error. CDR3 in amino acids: CASRTTGQGWGGHTF. The CDR3 nucleotides are TGTGCCAGCAGGACTACGGGACAGGGCTGGGGTGGCCACACCTTC. The chain combines TRBV5-6 with TRBJ1-2; 9 positions agree with TRBD1. The V gene's germline CDR1 is SGHDT and CDR2 YYEEEE. The CDR3 loop spans 15 amino acids.

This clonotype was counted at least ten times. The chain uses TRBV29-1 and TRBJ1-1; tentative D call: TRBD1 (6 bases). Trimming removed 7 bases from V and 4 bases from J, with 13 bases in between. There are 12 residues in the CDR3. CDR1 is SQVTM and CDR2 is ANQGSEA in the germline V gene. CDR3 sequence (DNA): TGCAGCGCCAGGGGTCATCTCACTGAAGCTTTCTTT. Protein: CSARGHLTEAFF. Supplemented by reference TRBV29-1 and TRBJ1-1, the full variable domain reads SAVISQKPSRDICQRGTSLTIQCQVDSQVTMMFWYRQQPGQSLTLIATANQGSEATYESGFVIDKFPISRPNLTFSTLTVSNMSPEDSSIYLCSARGHLTEAFFGQGTRLTVV.

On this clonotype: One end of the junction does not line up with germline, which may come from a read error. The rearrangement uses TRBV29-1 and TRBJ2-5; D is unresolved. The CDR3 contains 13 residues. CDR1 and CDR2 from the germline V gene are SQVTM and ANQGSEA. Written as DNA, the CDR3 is TGCGGCGTTGAAATGGGTTACCGGGAGACCCAGTACTTC. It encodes CGVEMGYRETQYF.

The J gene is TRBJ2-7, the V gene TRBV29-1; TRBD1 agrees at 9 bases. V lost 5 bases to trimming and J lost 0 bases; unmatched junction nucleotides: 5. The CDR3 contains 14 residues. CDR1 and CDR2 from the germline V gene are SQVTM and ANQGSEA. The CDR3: CSVLGTGSSYEQYF. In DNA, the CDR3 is TGCAGCGTTCTTGGGACAGGGAGCTCCTACGAGCAGTACTTC.

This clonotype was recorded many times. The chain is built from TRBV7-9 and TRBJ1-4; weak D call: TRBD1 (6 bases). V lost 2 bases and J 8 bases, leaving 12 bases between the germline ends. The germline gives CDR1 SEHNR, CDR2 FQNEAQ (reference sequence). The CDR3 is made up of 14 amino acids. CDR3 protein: CASSLSTGKEKLFF. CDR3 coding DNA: TGTGCCAGCAGCTTAAGCACAGGGAAGGAAAAACTGTTTTTT. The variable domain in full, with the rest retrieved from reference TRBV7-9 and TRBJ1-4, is DTGVSQNPRHKITKRGQNVTFRCDPISEHNRLYWYRQTLGQGPEFLTYFQNEAQLEKSRLLSDRFSAERPKGSFSTLEIQRTEQGDSAMYLCASSLSTGKEKLFFGSGTQLSVL.

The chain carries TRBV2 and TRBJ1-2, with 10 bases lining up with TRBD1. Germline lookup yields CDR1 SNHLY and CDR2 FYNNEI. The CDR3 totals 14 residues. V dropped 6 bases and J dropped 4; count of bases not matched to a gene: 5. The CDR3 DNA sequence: TGTGCCAGCAGAGCCGGGACAGGGGCCTATGGCTACACCTTC. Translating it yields CASRAGTGAYGYTF.

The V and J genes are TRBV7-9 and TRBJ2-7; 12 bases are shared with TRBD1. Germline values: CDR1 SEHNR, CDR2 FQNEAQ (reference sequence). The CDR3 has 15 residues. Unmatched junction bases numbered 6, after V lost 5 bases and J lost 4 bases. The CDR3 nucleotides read TGTGCCAGCAGCGTGCCGGGACAGGGGGCTTACGAGCAGTACTTC. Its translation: CASSVPGQGAYEQYF.

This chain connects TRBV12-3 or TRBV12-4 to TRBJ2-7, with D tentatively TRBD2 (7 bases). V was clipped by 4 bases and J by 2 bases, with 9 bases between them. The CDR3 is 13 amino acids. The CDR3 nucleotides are TGTGCCAGCAGTTGGGGGGGGCCCTACGAGCAGTACTTC. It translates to CASSWGGPYEQYF.

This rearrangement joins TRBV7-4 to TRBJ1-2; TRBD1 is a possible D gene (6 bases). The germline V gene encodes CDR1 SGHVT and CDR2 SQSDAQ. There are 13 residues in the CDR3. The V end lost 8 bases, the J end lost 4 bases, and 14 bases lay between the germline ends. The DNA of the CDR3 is TGTGCCAGCGTTACAGGGAGGAGCTATGGCTACACCTTC. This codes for CASVTGRSYGYTF.

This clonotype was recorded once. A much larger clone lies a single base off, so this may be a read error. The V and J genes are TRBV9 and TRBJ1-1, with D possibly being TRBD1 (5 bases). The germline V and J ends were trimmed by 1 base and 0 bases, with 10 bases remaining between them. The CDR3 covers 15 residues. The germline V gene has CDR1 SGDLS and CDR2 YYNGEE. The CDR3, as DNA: TGTGCCAGCAGCGTAAGGGGCAGAATGAACACTGAAGCTTTCTTT. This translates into CASSVRGRMNTEAFF. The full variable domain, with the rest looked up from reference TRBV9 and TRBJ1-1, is DSGVTQTPKHLITATGQRVTLRCSPRSGDLSVYWYQQSLDQGLQFLIQYYNGEERAKGNILERFSAQQFPDLHSELNLSSLELGDSALYFCASSVRGRMNTEAFFGQGTRLTVV.

The CDR3 loop is CSARGGAYNEQFF. Here the CDR3 DNA reads TGCAGTGCTCGCGGCGGAGCCTACAATGAGCAGTTCTTC. The J gene is TRBJ2-1, the V gene TRBV20-1, with D hard to call. With 5 bases removed from V and 2 bases from J, the gap between germline ends came to 10 bases. Germline V gives CDR1 DFQATT, CDR2 SNEGSKA (reference sequence). This CDR3 has 13 amino acids.

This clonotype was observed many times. The CDR3 DNA reads as TGTGCCAGCAGCTTTGCGGATCCCAACCCGAGCCCCTACGAGCAGTACTTC. This encodes CASSFADPNPSPYEQYF. This chain connects TRBV7-8 to TRBJ2-7; D remains ambiguous. The CDR3 is made up of 17 amino acids. V gave up 3 bases and J gave up 2 bases, with 20 bases separating them. Germline V lookup: CDR1 SGHVS, CDR2 FQNEAQ.

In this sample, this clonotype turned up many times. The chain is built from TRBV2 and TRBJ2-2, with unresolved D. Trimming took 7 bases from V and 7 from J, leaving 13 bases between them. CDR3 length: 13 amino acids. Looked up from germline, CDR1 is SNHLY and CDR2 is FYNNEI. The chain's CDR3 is CASKVRVIGELFF. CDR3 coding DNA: TGTGCCAGCAAAGTTCGGGTCATCGGGGAGCTGTTTTTT.

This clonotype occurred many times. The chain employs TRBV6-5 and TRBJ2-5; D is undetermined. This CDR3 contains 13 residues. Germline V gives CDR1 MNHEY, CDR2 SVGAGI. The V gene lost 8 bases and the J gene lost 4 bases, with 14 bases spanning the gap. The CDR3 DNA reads TGTGCCAGCTACCGGTGGCCGGGAGAGACCCAGTACTTC. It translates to CASYRWPGETQYF.